The TCR beta chain described here comes from a study of CD8 T cells in ankylosing spondylitis. Study-level findings and limits: Reportedly, significant enrichment of disease-linked clones occurred in matched ankylosing spondylitis synovial fluid. Characteristic of ankylosing spondylitis blood, it appeared, was a TCR beta motif comprising several highly homologous variants.

This clonotype showed up many times. No antigen is known for it. TCRdb re-called the 5' RACE reads through MiXCR, storing one row per CDR3 protein. The table lists about 220,000 distinct CDR3 sequences, just under 7.5% of them singletons. The germline V gene has CDR1 MNHEY and CDR2 SMNVEV (reference sequence). With 4 bases removed from V and 1 base from J, the gap between germline ends came to 11 bases. The CDR3 has 14 amino acids. The specimen sequenced was blood, either unsorted or a sorted T cell fraction (not recorded which). This TCR derives from a male donor with ankylosing spondylitis. V is TRBV27 and J is TRBJ2-7; no clear D. CDR3 sequence reads: CASSSWTDSYEQYF. CDR3 coding DNA: TGTGCCAGCAGTTCCTGGACGGATTCCTACGAGCAGTACTTC.